This T cell receptor beta chain was sequenced for a study of cytomegalovirus exposure and HLA in healthy donors. Study-level background: Assignment to the Caucasian-associated ancestry cluster applied to 81% of the approximately 360 genotyped donors. Study-wide findings and caveats: Presence/absence comparisons presumed near-even sequencing depth among donors.

Germline-derived CDR1 and CDR2 are MNHEY and SMNVEV (reference sequence). Losses at the gene ends were 2 bases for V and 7 bases for J; bases not matched to a gene: 6. The CDR3 is made up of 14 amino acids. 60 Vbeta and 13 Jbeta primers were used in PCR. Generated by immunoSEQ multiplex PCR, the TCRdb table keeps only in-frame clones and is missing some. Counted here are fewer than 120,000 clones, more than 65% occurring once; the ten biggest clones make up 6.2%. This clone was seen only once. As yet, its antigen is unknown. The chain couples TRBV27 to TRBJ1-2, with 8 bases matching TRBD1. The receptor comes from a man younger than 40 in good health and CMV-seropositive. Sequenced sample: PBMCs. The chain's CDR3 is CASSLLSGGTGYTF. The CDR3 DNA sequence: TGTGCCAGCAGTTTACTGTCAGGGGGCACTGGCTACACCTTC.